The 8 T cell receptor beta chains given below trace back to one sample, sequenced in a study of blood T cells in healthy people across ages. A second PCR of 7 to 11 cycles used a sample-barcoded 5' primer and a J-beta primer mix. TCRdb passed the 5' RACE reads through MiXCR, listing each CDR3 protein once. In the table there are 980,000 or so distinct CDR3 sequences, roughly 50% of which are singletons. Specimen: blood. These receptors originate from a man aged 30-40 years in good health.

The CDR3 sequence is CSAKGTSGTDTQYF. CDR3 coding DNA: TGCAGTGCCAAAGGGACTAGCGGCACAGATACGCAGTATTTT. The chain recombines TRBV20-1 with TRBJ2-3; 10 positions match TRBD2. The CDR3 length is 14 residues. Unmatched junction bases numbered 4, after V lost 6 bases and J lost 1 base. Germline lookup yields CDR1 DFQATT and CDR2 SNEGSKA (reference sequence).

The table lists this clonotype with a few counts. The chain couples TRBV25-1 to TRBJ2-5; TRBD2 agrees at 7 bases. The CDR3 extends over 16 amino acids. The germline CDR1 and CDR2 sequences are MGHDK and SYGVNS. V gave up 6 bases and J gave up 2 bases; unmatched junction bases: 12. For the CDR3, the DNA is TGTGCCAGCAGGTTCTCGGGACTACTCGGACAAGAGACCCAGTACTTC. As protein: CASRFSGLLGQETQYF.

In its sample, this clonotype was seen a few times. This chain links TRBV9 with TRBJ2-4, with a tentative D call TRBD2 (5 bases). The J call could be wrong; TRBJ2-7 is a better fit for the DNA end. Germline V gene sequence: CDR1 SGDLS, CDR2 YYNGEE. This CDR3 spans 14 amino acids. This chain's CDR3 is CASSVAEGTYEQYF. In DNA form, the CDR3 reads TGTGCCAGCAGCGTAGCTGAGGGAACCTACGAGCAGTACTTC.

This rearrangement joins TRBV12-3 or TRBV12-4 to TRBJ2-5; D possibly corresponds to TRBD2 (6 bases). The J call may be wrong; the DNA end is better matched by TRBJ2-7. The CDR3 is 14 residues long. The CDR3 DNA is TGTGCCAGCAGTCCCGGGCCTGGGGGGTACGAGCAGTACTTC. Translation: CASSPGPGGYEQYF.

This clonotype was seen repeatedly, ten times or more. The genes are TRBV21-1 and TRBJ2-3; the table names TRBD2, a call not compared with the DNA. TRBV21-1 is classified as a pseudogene. CDR3 length equals 15 residues. The CDR3 loop is CASSSPGLRTDTQYF. DNA of the CDR3: TGTGCCAGCAGCTCCCCGGGACTCCGCACAGATACGCAGTATTTT.

V gene TRBV30 combines with J gene TRBJ2-1; D is perhaps TRBD2 (5 bases). The germline gives CDR1 GTSNPN, CDR2 SVGIG (reference sequence). The CDR3 is 13 amino acids. The ends were cut back, 3 bases at V and 7 bases at J, with 13 bases in the middle. As DNA, the CDR3 is TGTGCCTGGAGAGTCGGGGAACCGAATGAGCAGTTCTTC. This sequence encodes CAWRVGEPNEQFF.

The chain recombines TRBV10-3 with TRBJ1-2; TRBD1 is a possible D gene (5 bases). Germline lookup yields CDR1 ENHRY and CDR2 SYGVKD. The CDR3 loop spans 17 amino acids. Trimming shortened V by 5 bases and J by 0 bases, and 19 bases separated the two germline ends. CDR3 nucleotide sequence: TGTGCCATCAGTTACCTAGGGGACCCCCTTTCTAACTATGGCTACACCTTC. Translating gives CAISYLGDPLSNYGYTF.

The genes are TRBV4-2 and TRBJ2-3, with TRBD2 identical over 7 bases. Per the germline V gene, CDR1 is LGHNA and CDR2 is YNFKEQ. The CDR3 is made up of 13 amino acids. J was trimmed by 9 bases and V by 0 bases; bases with no gene match: 3. CDR3 nucleotides: TGTGCCAGCAGCCAAGATGGGGGGGGAACGCAGTATTTT. This sequence encodes CASSQDGGGTQYF.